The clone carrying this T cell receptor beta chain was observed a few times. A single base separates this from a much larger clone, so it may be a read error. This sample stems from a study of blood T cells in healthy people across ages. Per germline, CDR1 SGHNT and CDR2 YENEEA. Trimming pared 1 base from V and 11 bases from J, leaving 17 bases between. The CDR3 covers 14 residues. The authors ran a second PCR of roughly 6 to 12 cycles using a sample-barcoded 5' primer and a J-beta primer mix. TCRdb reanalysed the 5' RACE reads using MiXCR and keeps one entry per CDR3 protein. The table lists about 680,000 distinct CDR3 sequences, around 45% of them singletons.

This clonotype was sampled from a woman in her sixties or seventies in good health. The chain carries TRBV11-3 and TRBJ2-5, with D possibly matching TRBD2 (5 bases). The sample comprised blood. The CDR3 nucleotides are TGTGCCAGCAGCTTAGTGTCGGGATACAATGAGCAGTACTTC. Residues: CASSLVSGYNEQYF.